This T cell receptor (beta chain) comes out of a study of Ad26.COV2.S vaccination and SARS-CoV-2 variants. At the level of the study: Sample donor was a member of the COV1001 Ad26.COV2.S trial arm.

A note on this clone: The sample has other DNA sequences that encode this CDR3 too.

Deletions cut 4 bases from V and 0 bases from J, with 12 bases between. Germline CDR1 is SGHRS and CDR2 is YFSETQ. The CDR3 runs 15 residues. Treatment of the sample: over 15 received Ad26.COV2.S at low or high dose, single or two shots; 5 received placebo; per-sample allocation not given. Material that was analyzed had been drawn on day 63 after the first vaccine or placebo injection. Data came from immunoSEQ multiplex PCR; TCRdb stores just in-frame clones and leaves some out. The table has roughly 680,000 clones, roughly 90% seen once; the top ten hold approximately 1.5%. The rearrangement links TRBV5-1 to TRBJ2-3; TRBD1 might be the D (6 bases). The sequence was obtained from a person between 18 and 65 years old who received the Ad26.COV2.S COVID-19 vaccine or a placebo. The input for sequencing was peripheral blood, taken in a trial of Ad26.COV2.S vaccine versus placebo. CDR3 in DNA: TGCGCCAGCAGCCAACAGGGTGCTAGCACAGATACGCAGTATTTT. Protein product: CASSQQGASTDTQYF.